This is a list of T cell receptor beta chains from one sample in a study of blood T cell repertoires in COVID-19. Data came from immunoSEQ multiplex PCR; TCRdb stores just in-frame clones and leaves some out. The table lists some 250,000 clones, more than 85% of them singletons. The sequencing sample was made of peripheral blood. All receptors derive from a woman aged 55-70 years with COVID-19, enrolled during active disease. Each CDR3 is given with its conserved first and last residue. The order of the fields is V gene, clone size, J gene, D gene, CDR3 protein, CDR3 DNA. A D gene is named only where the DNA matches it firmly. The listing skips clone size in some rows; elsewhere it reads once, few, many or a size class.

TRBV6-5	.	TRBJ2-3	TRBD2	CASQRAGGPADTQYF	TGTGCCAGCCAGAGGGCGGGAGGGCCAGCAGATACGCAGTATTTT
TRBV3-1/TRBV3-2	.	TRBJ2-1	.	CASSQSGQLNEQFF	TGTGCCAGCAGCCAATCGGGACAACTCAATGAGCAGTTCTTC
TRBV23-1	.	TRBJ2-5	TRBD2	CASSPSTPPAGQETQYF	TGCGCCAGCAGTCCCAGTACACCTCCAGCGGGACAAGAGACCCAGTACTTC
TRBV3-1/TRBV3-2	.	TRBJ1-4	TRBD1	CASSQSGGDEKLFF	TGTGCCAGCAGCCAGTCAGGGGGAGATGAAAAACTGTTTTTT
TRBV7-2	.	TRBJ1-2	TRBD1	CASTRDRDYGYTF	TGTGCCAGCACCCGGGACAGGGATTATGGCTACACCTTC
TRBV2	.	TRBJ2-5	.	CASSDHPGGETQYF	TGTGCCAGCAGTGATCACCCAGGCGGGGAGACCCAGTACTTC
TRBV6-5	.	TRBJ2-1	.	CASSFGGWNEQFF	TGTGCCAGCAGTTTCGGGGGATGGAATGAGCAGTTCTTC
TRBV7-2	.	TRBJ2-1	.	CASSLVRYNEQFF	TGTGCCAGCAGCTTAGTTAGATACAATGAGCAGTTCTTC
TRBV7-2	once	TRBJ1-2	.	CASSLAAGGYTF	TGTGCCAGCAGCTTAGCGGCAGGTGGCTACACCTTC
TRBV5-1	.	TRBJ2-2	TRBD1	CASSPGQGPLTGELFF	TGCGCCAGCAGCCCCGGACAGGGCCCCTTGACCGGGGAGCTGTTTTTT
TRBV5-1	.	TRBJ1-5	.	CASSTDPGGHQPQHF	TGCGCCAGCAGCACGGACCCCGGAGGTCATCAGCCCCAGCATTTT
TRBV15	.	TRBJ2-7	.	CATSRDRDSEQYF	TGTGCCACCAGCAGAGACCGGGACTCTGAGCAGTACTTC
TRBV4-1	few	TRBJ2-1	TRBD2	CASSQDHGRSHLYNEQFF	TGCGCCAGCAGCCAAGATCACGGGAGGTCACACCTCTACAATGAGCAGTTCTTC
TRBV15	.	TRBJ2-1	.	CATSRDGGGNNEQFF	TGTGCCACCAGCAGAGATGGGGGAGGTAACAATGAGCAGTTCTTC
TRBV6-5	.	TRBJ2-1	TRBD1	CASSLLGQRMQFF	TGTGCCAGCAGTTTACTGGGACAGCGGATGCAGTTCTTC
TRBV5-5	.	TRBJ1-2	.	CASSERQRGYTF	TGTGCCAGCAGCGAGCGACAGCGAGGCTACACCTTC
TRBV9	.	TRBJ2-1	.	CASSVVQGGEQFF	TGTGCCAGCAGCGTAGTCCAGGGGGGTGAGCAGTTCTTC
TRBV6-6	.	TRBJ2-5	TRBD2	CASSPGWTSGRAEETQYF	TGTGCCAGCAGTCCCGGATGGACTAGCGGGAGGGCCGAGGAGACCCAGTACTTC
TRBV15	.	TRBJ1-2	TRBD1	CATNLDRGYGYTF	TGTGCCACCAACCTGGACAGGGGCTATGGCTACACCTTC
TRBV6-5	.	TRBJ2-1	.	CASSKRSSYNEQFF	TGTGCCAGCAGTAAGAGGAGCTCCTACAATGAGCAGTTCTTC
TRBV2	.	TRBJ1-4	.	CASSGEGANEKLFF	TGTGCCAGCAGTGGAGAGGGGGCTAATGAAAAACTGTTTTTT
TRBV15	.	TRBJ2-7	.	CATSRDVQYEQYF	TGTGCCACCAGCAGAGATGTTCAGTACGAGCAGTACTTC
TRBV19	.	TRBJ2-4	TRBD1	CASSTRTGDSEF	TGTGCCAGTAGCACACGGACAGGGGACTCCGAATTC
TRBV28	few	TRBJ2-1	TRBD2	CASSLGGTTYNEQFF	TGTGCCAGCAGTTTAGGGGGGACTACTTACAATGAGCAGTTCTTC
TRBV18	.	TRBJ1-5	TRBD1	CASSRRTGGEGNQPQHF	TGTGCCAGCTCTCGTCGGACAGGGGGCGAGGGCAATCAGCCCCAGCATTTT
TRBV5-1	.	TRBJ1-5	.	CASSPSSNQPQHF	TGCGCCAGCTCCCCGTCGAGCAATCAGCCCCAGCATTTT
TRBV12-3/TRBV12-4	once	TRBJ1-2	.	CASSLKPFYGYTF	TGTGCCAGCAGTTTGAAGCCTTTCTATGGCTACACCTTC
TRBV12-2	few	TRBJ1-2	.	CARERAGGYTF	TGTGCAAGAGAGAGGGCCGGTGGCTACACCTTC
TRBV24-1	.	TRBJ2-1	TRBD2	CATSDPTSGDYNEQFF	TGTGCCACCAGTGACCCAACTAGCGGCGACTACAATGAGCAGTTCTTC
TRBV6-6	.	TRBJ2-3	.	CASSWTSSPGTDTQYF	TGTGCCAGCAGTTGGACATCATCCCCTGGCACAGATACGCAGTATTTT
TRBV28	.	TRBJ1-2	.	CASSSGYGDYGYTF	TGTGCCAGCAGTTCGGGGTACGGGGATTATGGCTACACCTTC
TRBV19	few	TRBJ2-7	TRBD2	CASSSLAGGNEQYF	TGTGCCAGTAGCAGTCTAGCGGGAGGCAACGAGCAGTACTTC